These 2 T cell receptor beta chains were all obtained from the same sample, sequenced in a study of CXCR3-negative and CXCR3-positive naive CD8 T cells (dated by TCRdb to the late 2010s). Study-wide findings and limitations: Compared with CXCR3-negative naive cells, CXCR3-positive naive cells had TRB CDR3s with higher hydrophobicity (lower Kidera factor 4), lower energy, and higher strength and volume indices.

These receptors' targets are unknown. Instrument on record: NextSeq 550. The Human TCR Profiling Kit (MiLaboratory) was used to make UMI-labeled 5' RACE TRB cDNA libraries. Following TCRdb reprocessing, every CDR3 protein sequence forms one entry, and DNA is not provided. This sample's table lists 100,000 to 150,000 distinct CDR3 sequences. 0.41% of the sample goes to the ten largest clones. The specimen was naive CXCR3+ CD8+ T cells from blood. The cell subset or site tag for this specimen amounts to: CD45RO-CCR7+CD27+CD95- naive CD8+ T cells expressing CXCR3 (TNR3+). These receptors were taken from a human donor in good health. Some clones in this sample may be carry-over from other donors' samples.

The gene calls are TRBV11-2 and TRBJ1-1. There are 15 residues in the CDR3. Germline CDR1 reads SGHAT; CDR2 reads FQNNGV. Here the CDR3 reads CASSPTSAWGTEAFF.

The rearrangement uses TRBV4-3 and TRBJ2-1; the D call of TRBD1 rests on TCRdb alone, since no DNA is present to check it. Germline CDR1 is LGHNA and CDR2 is YSLEER. The CDR3 is made up of 17 amino acids. This CDR3 is CASSQDISGVAYNEQFF.